This T cell receptor beta chain stems from a study of cytomegalovirus exposure and HLA in healthy donors (dated by TCRdb to the late 2010s). A note on the overall study: An earlier analysis of 587 of the donors reported about 290 Gb of sequence data and about 100 million unique TCR beta sequences from 150 million to 200 million T cells. About 300 gigabases of sequencing data and approximately 93 million unique TCR sequences were included in an early release covering around 650 HLA-typed donors. The genetic ancestry cluster associated with self-reported Caucasian donors included approximately 85% of the roughly 400 genotyped donors. The study aimed to test whether signatures of past pathogen exposure could be identified by cataloging public T cell receptors. The study profiled the T cell repertoires of hundreds of subjects by immunosequencing and related them to cytomegalovirus serostatus. In addition to the first cohort of about 650 subjects, a separate validation cohort of about 120 different subjects was used. The study combined high-throughput TCR immunosequencing, statistical association of individual TCRs with disease status, and machine learning to predict cytomegalovirus infection status. To study patterns of TCR occurrence, a later analysis re-analyzed previously published TCR beta repertoires from 550 to 800 donors and added high-resolution HLA genotyping. Rather than drawing on any new phenotypic data, the later analysis identified candidate immune exposures from TCR beta sequences and the way those sequences occurred across donors. In an earlier analysis of about 590 of the donors, high-throughput TCR beta sequencing was used to judge whether each TCR beta V gene segment behaved as functional or pseudogenic. Alongside the repertoire data, information on donor age, sex, ethnicity and CMV serostatus was compiled. A later genetic analysis used genome-wide SNP genotypes for about three fifths of the roughly 700 donors, treating that subset as a discovery cohort. Every repertoire in the discovery cohort had been generated on one and the same sequencing platform. HLA typing covered class I and class II loci at four-digit resolution. The number of typed donors differed by locus: about 629-630 for A, B, C, DRB1 and DQB1; about 520 for DQA1; about 600 for DPA1; and 400 to 480 for DPB1. Roughly five DR-DQ haplotypes were treated as single units for association and clustering because of strong linkage in the cohort. Among approximately 370 genotyped donors of the cohort, an average of about 220,000 unique TCR beta nucleotide sequences was sequenced per donor, of which 15% to 20% were non-productive. What the research found in general, with its limitations: A further reported finding was that TCR beta sequences accurately predicted the HLA-A and HLA-B alleles for most subjects in the first cohort. Immune exposure information for the cohort was limited to CMV serostatus. A later analysis found that most CMV-associated TCR beta chains appeared HLA-restricted, with HLA associations seemingly driven largely by CMV exposure. A group of highly shared sequence variants was considered likely to be a technical artifact of the sequencing pipeline. Because counts were too low, roughly 16 rarely observed V segments, including chromosome 9 orphons, were excluded from the earlier analysis of under 650 of the donors. A few of the identified cytomegalovirus-associated TCR beta chains were confirmed in vitro to be specific for cytomegalovirus antigens. According to the authors, the approach could potentially be generalized to other disease states and immunological phenotypes. The study listed 150 to 200 TCR beta chains as associated with cytomegalovirus. An association between a missense DCLRE1C variant and V-gene and J-gene trimming of TCR beta chains was found in a later genetic analysis and replicated in an independent cohort. Some IMGT-functional V segments, including TRBV6-2 and TRBV6-3, could not be distinguished by the 87-base-pair reads and were therefore excluded. In a later analysis, several top co-occurrence clusters were reported to appear linked to parvovirus B19, influenza, CMV and Epstein-Barr virus. In a later genetic analysis, fewer N-insertions in productive TCRs were reported among donors in an Asian-associated ancestry cluster than the 666-donor mean. A later analysis found that HLA-associated TCR beta chains were more clonally expanded and had lower generation probabilities than equally common non-associated chains. In this cohort, only TCR beta chains were sequenced, and detectable features were limited by the absence of alpha or paired-chain data. The presence/absence analyses assumed that sequencing depth was roughly uniform across donors, and that assumption may not be true. Cytomegalovirus status was reported to be diagnosed by the classifier with high specificity and sensitivity in both the original and validation cohorts. Correlated functional status among segregating V segments might reflect linkage disequilibrium, but an unknown experimental factor could not be ruled out. In a later analysis, 15,000 to 20,000 TCR beta sequences were associated with specific HLA alleles at a false discovery rate of 0.05. When HLA alleles, especially DR and DQ, strongly co-occurred, TCR associations were difficult to assign to individual alleles. In an earlier analysis of approximately 590 of the donors, most TCR beta V segments appeared in productive rearrangements about 87% or about 30% of the time, broadly matching IMGT annotations. In a later analysis, TCR association rates were found to vary across HLA loci, with the most associated TCRs seen for DRB1 alleles and the fewest for HLA-C alleles. While some public TCRs were present in many individuals, most TCR sequences turned up only very rarely across donors. Because HLA typing was unavailable for some donors at each locus, only the typed subset was used in association tests.

The library was obtained by the immunoSEQ multiplex PCR assay. The multiplex PCR relied on a mix of 60 forward primers for TCR Vbeta segments and 13 reverse primers for TCR Jbeta segments. The CDR3 region of rearranged TCR beta genes was amplified from genomic DNA with a multiplex PCR assay. On the Illumina HiSeq System, the amplified TCR beta libraries were sequenced as 87-base-pair reads. The original pipeline was this. A later analysis counted 65 million to 90 million unique TCR beta chains across the 640 or so repertoires, and about 10 million of these chains were shared by at least two donors. Raw reads were error-corrected and collapsed into unique sequences by a nearest-neighbor algorithm in which closely related sequences were merged to remove PCR and sequencing errors. CDR3 sequences were aligned to IMGT reference sequences to assign V, D and J gene segments. For a sequence to be retained, at least a six-nucleotide match to both a V gene segment and a J gene segment was required. A rearrangement was called productive if the CDR3 had no stop codons and remained in frame with V and J, and every other rearrangement was called non-productive. CDR3 was defined according to IMGT convention as the region running from the second conserved V-encoded cysteine to the conserved J-encoded phenylalanine. The earlier analysis of 450 to 750 of the donors excluded any sequence lacking an unambiguous match to a single V gene segment. In an earlier analysis of 450 to 750 of the donors, a V segment was called functional when productive rearrangements were above 56.7%, and segregating when the standard deviation between donors exceeded 5%. To diagnose cytomegalovirus status from the catalog of TCR beta chain sequences, a statistical classification framework was built. In a later analysis, V and J genes were assigned by comparing TCR nucleotide sequences against IMGT/GENE-DB human TR gene sequences. The TCRdist pipeline was used in a later analysis to assign CDR3 sequences and most-parsimonious VDJ recombination scenarios. In a later analysis, every TCR beta chain was defined by the combination of its CDR3 amino acid sequence and its V-gene family, and reads without a unique V-gene family were dropped. As a way to deal with suspected cross-contamination and a sequencing artifact, a later analysis dropped nearly 600 nucleotide sequences that were highly shared and had low generation probability. In a later analysis, a clonal expansion index was calculated for each public chain from normalized within-repertoire ranks of inferred template counts. In a later analysis, generation probabilities were computed using a VDJ recombination model fitted to out-of-frame rearrangements, and the results were checked against IGoR. In a later analysis, TCR-TCR, TCR-HLA and TCR-CMV co-occurrence was scored with hypergeometric tests, and a repertoire-size bias correction was applied to TCR pairs. A later analysis estimated false discovery rates by permuting HLA or CMV assignments 20 times. In a later analysis, co-occurring TCRs were grouped using DBSCAN, and TCRdist sequence similarity was added for clustering within HLA-allele-positive subsets. For co-occurrence clustering, repertoires with fewer than 30,000 or more than 120,000 public chains were excluded, along with a handful of repertoires with anomalous nucleotide sharing. Entries here come from immuneACCESS through TCRdb and include only in-frame sequences with V and J called. Some clones fail to appear in such tables; in the studies checked, an unresolved V gene covers under half of the shortfall, and the cause of the remainder is unknown. V and J calls and clone size come straight from that table; D and trimming were deduced from the DNA. Within this sample are some 140,000 clones, with around 80% of them counted one time only. The ten biggest clones cover over 8.5% of the sample.

About this clone itself: The target of this receptor is not known. Base qualities are not at hand, and no much larger clone is one base apart.

Taken from the germline V gene, the CDR1 and CDR2 loops are MDHEN and SYDVKM. The CDR3 spans 15 residues, from the cysteine through the phenylalanine. The kept DNA is CDR3 alone, 45 bases in frame from the first base. Trimmed from V: 7 bases; trimmed from J: 1 base; junction bases lacking a gene match: 9. The cohort comprised approximately 700 healthy bone marrow donors. All cohort members were sampled while nominally healthy, although unrecorded immune exposures were likely present. The donor tested CMV seropositive, placing the donor among the roughly 270 seropositive members of the cohort. Each donor provided a peripheral blood sample, and peripheral blood mononuclear cells were used for TCR beta sequencing. The Qiagen DNeasy Blood Extraction Kit was used to extract genomic DNA from the blood cell samples.

Sequenced: PBMCs. The chain is assembled from TRBV28 and TRBJ2-7; the junction holds 8 bases that match TRBD1. The source of this sequence is a woman between 50 and 59 years old in good health and CMV-seropositive. The sequence in DNA is TGTGCCAGCAACACGCCCGGGACAGGATCCTACGAGCAGTACTTC. This sequence encodes CASNTPGTGSYEQYF.